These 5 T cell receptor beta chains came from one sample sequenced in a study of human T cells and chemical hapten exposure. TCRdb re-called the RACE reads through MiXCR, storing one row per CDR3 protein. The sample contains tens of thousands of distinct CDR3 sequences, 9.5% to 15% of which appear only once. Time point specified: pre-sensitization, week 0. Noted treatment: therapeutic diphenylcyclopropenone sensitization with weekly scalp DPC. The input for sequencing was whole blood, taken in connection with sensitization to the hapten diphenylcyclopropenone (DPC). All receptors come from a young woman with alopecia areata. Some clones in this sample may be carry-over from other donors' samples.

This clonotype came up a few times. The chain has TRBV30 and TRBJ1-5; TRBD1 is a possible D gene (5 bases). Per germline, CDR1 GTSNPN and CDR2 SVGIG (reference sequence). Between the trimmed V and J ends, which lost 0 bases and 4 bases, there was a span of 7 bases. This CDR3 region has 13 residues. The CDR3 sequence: CAWSVEGNQPQHF. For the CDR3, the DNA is TGTGCCTGGAGTGTGGAGGGGAATCAGCCCCAGCATTTT.

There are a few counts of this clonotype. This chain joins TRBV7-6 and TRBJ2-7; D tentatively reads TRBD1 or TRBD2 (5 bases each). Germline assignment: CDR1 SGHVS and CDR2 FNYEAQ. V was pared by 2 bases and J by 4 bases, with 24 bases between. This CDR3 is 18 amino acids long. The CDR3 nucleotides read TGTGCCAGCAGCTTAAGATCAGGGTTTAGTCCGGACTCATACGAGCAGTACTTC. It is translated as CASSLRSGFSPDSYEQYF.

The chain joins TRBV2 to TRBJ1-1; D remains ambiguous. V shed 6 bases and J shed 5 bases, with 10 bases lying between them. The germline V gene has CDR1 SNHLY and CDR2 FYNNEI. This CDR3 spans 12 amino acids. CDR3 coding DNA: TGTGCCAGCAGGGGTTTGAGTACTGAAGCTTTCTTT. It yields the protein CASRGLSTEAFF.

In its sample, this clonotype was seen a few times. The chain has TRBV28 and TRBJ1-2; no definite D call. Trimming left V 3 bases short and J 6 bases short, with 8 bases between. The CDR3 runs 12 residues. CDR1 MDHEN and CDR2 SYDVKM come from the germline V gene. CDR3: CASSLWSDGYTF. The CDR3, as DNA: TGTGCCAGCAGTTTGTGGTCAGATGGCTACACCTTC.

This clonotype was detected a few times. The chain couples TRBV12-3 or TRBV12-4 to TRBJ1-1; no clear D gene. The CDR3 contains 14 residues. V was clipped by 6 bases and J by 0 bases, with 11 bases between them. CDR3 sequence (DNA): TGTGCCAGCAGCCTTGTAGGAGTGAACACTGAAGCTTTCTTT. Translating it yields CASSLVGVNTEAFF.